Presented here are 3 T cell receptor beta chains from one specimen sequenced in a study of human T cells and chemical hapten exposure. Time point meaning: pre-sensitization, week 0. The treatment: therapeutic diphenylcyclopropenone sensitization with weekly scalp DPC. One entry per CDR3 protein, called by TCRdb with MiXCR from the RACE reads. The top ten hold over 7% of the sample, which has around 350,000 distinct CDR3 sequences, 5% to 6.5% seen once. The source material was whole blood, sampled in connection with sensitization to the hapten diphenylcyclopropenone (DPC). These receptors were collected from a woman aged 18-29 years with alopecia areata. Some clones in this sample may be carry-over from other donors' samples.

This clonotype was picked up a small number of times. This chain connects TRBV12-3 or TRBV12-4 to TRBJ2-1; 11 bases line up with TRBD2. The CDR3 sequence is 15 residues long. With 7 bases clipped from V and 9 bases from J, the junction kept 11 bases outside the gene matches. In nucleotides, the CDR3 is TGTGCCAGCAAGAGACTAGCGGGGCTGTCGAGTGAGCAGTTCTTC. Translation gives CASKRLAGLSSEQFF.

This chain links TRBV13 with TRBJ1-6, with D uncertain. This CDR3 is 17 amino acids long. V gave up 7 bases and J gave up 0 bases, with 16 bases separating them. The germline V gene has CDR1 PRHDT and CDR2 FYEKMQ (reference sequence). The CDR3 region has the DNA TGTGCCAGCATCCTTATGGGAGCGGGCTCCTATAATTCACCCCTCCACTTT. Protein product: CASILMGAGSYNSPLHF.

The sample holds many counts of this clonotype. The V call is TRBV4-3, the J call TRBJ2-3; TRBD2 might be the D (5 bases). CDR1 is LGHNA, CDR2 YSLEER, per germline. The CDR3 length is 14 residues. Trimming left V 0 bases short and J 8 bases short, with 12 bases between. The CDR3 DNA reads TGCGCCAGCAGCCAAGAGAAGGGAGTCGGTACGCAGTATTTT. Its translation is CASSQEKGVGTQYF.